This TCR beta chain was retrieved from a study of beta chain features in type 1 diabetes listed by TCRdb under 2018. Background on the whole study: Mean age, gender distribution, total cell number and subset yield did not differ between patients and healthy donors. A total of some 110 million sorted cells were examined across all samples, and a strong correlation was observed between cell number per subset and RNA yield. In the study, TCRB repertoires of sorted circulating CD4+ T cell subsets from recently diagnosed type 1 diabetes patients were compared with those of matched healthy donors. Naive and central memory subsets were obtained from all 30 or so donors, but regulatory and stem cell-like memory subsets were isolated from only 8 patients and roughly 8 healthy donors. Findings and caveats that apply to the study as a whole: Shorter templates might have been favored by PCR, but patient and control samples were amplified and corrected together, so both groups would have been affected equally by any skew. In all four CD4+ subsets, TCRB CDR3 length was moderately but significantly shorter in type 1 diabetes patients. HLA sub-analyses involved small numbers of individuals, so any influence of HLA type on TCRB rearrangement remained unresolved. Patients with type 1 diabetes made fewer insertions and deleted more nucleotides at VDJ recombination sites, implying thymic rearrangement abnormalities. Because cDNA was sequenced instead of genomic DNA, highly expressing activated cells could be over-represented, though the groups showed no difference in activation or CD3 levels. Naive, central memory and regulatory TCRB repertoires appeared to be more similar among patients than among healthy donors.

The entire isolated RNA was reverse transcribed using the High Capacity cDNA Reverse Transcription Kit, and thus expressed TCRB transcripts were sequenced. Naive, central memory and regulatory T cell samples underwent deep immunoSEQ sequencing, averaging around 3.6 million total reads per sample. After sorted cells were lysed in RLT buffer, RNA was extracted with DNase-treated RNeasy Micro or Mini kits, with the choice depending on cell number. To prevent cross-contamination, every cell subset was processed on its own, while patient and healthy donor samples were processed together. The immunoSEQ multiplex PCR was used to amplify TCRB sequences from cDNA, generating 87-bp fragments that spanned the CDR3 region. Sequencing of the amplicons was done on the Illumina HiSeq platform. The study's processing was this. Synthetic template baselines were used to correct PCR bias computationally, reads within Hamming distance 2 were collapsed, and singletons that could not be merged were discarded. Reads were aligned against IMGT so that V, D and J genes, CDR3 length and insertions or deletions at six rearrangement sites could be assigned. Within each subset, clonotype counts were normalized to sorted cell number, and only after that were true diversity and Gini coefficients computed with the tcR R package. Repertoire sharing was quantified using the overlap coefficient calculated on TCRB nucleotide sequences. Out-of-frame TCRB sequences from naive cells were analyzed as a proxy for the pre-selection repertoire. The source is immuneACCESS, and TCRdb retained only in-frame sequences with V and J called. Part of the clones is not carried over; for the studies checked, unresolved V genes explain less than half of this, and the remainder is unexplained. Clone size and the V and J calls come from that table; the DNA yielded D and trimming. The sample table holds fewer than 900,000 clones, of which 15% to 20% were seen once. 0.023% of the sample is held by the ten biggest clonotypes.

Points on this clone: Which antigen it targets is not known. No much larger clone exists at a distance of one base, and base qualities are not known.

From each donor, a single peripheral blood sample of around 120 mL on average was drawn into heparinised tubes. Naive, central memory, regulatory and stem cell-like memory CD4+ T cells were sorted on a BD FACSAria II using a panel including CD45RO, CCR7, CD25, CD127, CD95 and CD27. All sorted populations exceeded 98% purity. PBMCs were isolated right away by Lymphoprep density gradient centrifugation and were stained directly, without culture. So that batch effects would be minimized, each experiment stained and sorted samples in pairs, pairing one healthy donor with one patient. The sequence derives from a woman aged 18 to 35 in good health. The sequenced sample was naive CD4+ T cells from blood. Explained via the paper, the cell subset or site label denotes: true naive CD4+ T cells.

The DNA sequence follows: TGTGCCAGCAGCCTCCAACTACTAGCGGGAGGGGGCACCGGGGAGCTGTTTTTT. The resulting protein is CASSLQLLAGGGTGELFF. The sequence joins TRBV7-6 to TRBJ2-2, with TRBD2 identical over 13 junction bases. After removal of 5 bases from V and 4 bases from J, the junction retains 10 bases not matched to a gene. The germline V gene provides CDR1 SGHVS and CDR2 FNYEAQ. From the cysteine through the phenylalanine, the CDR3 covers 18 amino acids. Only the CDR3 DNA stays, 54 bases, in frame from base 1. Reference TRBV7-6 and TRBJ2-2 proteins supply the regions before and after the CDR3; the full variable domain is: GAGVSQSPRYKVTKRGQDVALRCDPISGHVSLYWYRQALGQGPEFLTYFNYEAQQDKSGLPNDRFSAERPEGSISTLTIQRTEQRDSAMYRCASSLQLLAGGGTGELFFGEGSRLTVL.